One sample yielded the 30 T cell receptor beta chains listed below, sequenced in a study of shared clonotypes between healthy human individuals. Naive CD8 cells lacked CD45RO and underwent positive selection for CCR7, leaving out terminally differentiated effector memory CD45RA+ cells. Sequenced by immunoSEQ multiplex PCR; TCRdb stores in-frame clones only, minus some. This sample carries roughly 2.1 million clones, 90% to 95% of them seen once, and the ten largest clones take 1.5% to 2%. Sequencing was done on a sample of naive CD8+ T cells from PBMCs. These receptors came from a man younger than 35 in good health. Some clones in this sample may be carry-over from other donors' samples.

This clone has a single count. The rearrangement links TRBV10-3 to TRBJ2-7; D perhaps matches TRBD2 (5 bases). The CDR3 has 12 amino acids. Germline lookup yields CDR1 ENHRY and CDR2 SYGVKD. Between the trimmed V and J ends, which lost 7 bases and 2 bases, there was a span of 9 bases. For the CDR3, the DNA is TGTGCCATCAAACGGGATACCTACGAGCAGTACTTC. It yields the protein CAIKRDTYEQYF.

The chain is built from TRBV6-6 and TRBJ2-5, with D uncertain. Trimming removed 2 bases at V and 8 bases at J, with 12 bases between. The germline CDR1 and CDR2 sequences are MNHNY and SVGAGI (reference sequence). The CDR3 spans 13 residues. The CDR3: CASSYKGFGTQYF. The CDR3 coding sequence is TGTGCCAGCAGTTACAAAGGGTTCGGTACCCAGTACTTC.

The rearrangement joins TRBV2 to TRBJ2-2; possibly TRBD1 for D (5 bases). CDR1 SNHLY and CDR2 FYNNEI come from the germline V gene. V lost 3 bases and J lost 2, with 13 bases in between. The CDR3 extends over 16 amino acids. CDR3 coding DNA: TGTGCCAGCAGTGAGTGGGGCCGTGAAAACACCGGGGAGCTGTTTTTT. It yields the protein CASSEWGRENTGELFF.

J is TRBJ1-2 and V is TRBV5-6; D unclear. Trimming pared 4 bases from V and 8 bases from J, leaving 15 bases between. Germline values: CDR1 SGHDT, CDR2 YYEEEE. The CDR3 length is 13 residues. CDR3 in amino acids: CASSPAGLGGYTF. Written as DNA, the CDR3 is TGTGCCAGCAGCCCGGCGGGCTTGGGGGGCTACACCTTC.

J is TRBJ1-4 and V is TRBV6-1, with no clear D. Germline CDR1 reads MNHNS; CDR2 reads SASEGT. CDR3 length equals 16 residues. V was shortened by 2 bases and J by 0 bases, with 10 bases between the two germline ends. DNA for the CDR3: TGTGCCAGCAGTGAAACAACCTATGCAACTAATGAAAAACTGTTTTTT. Translation: CASSETTYATNEKLFF.

This clone was seen only once. The genes are TRBV21-1 and TRBJ2-5; the DNA was not used to check the table's D call, TRBD2. TRBV21-1 is designated a pseudogene. This CDR3 spans 15 amino acids. The chain's CDR3 is CASTTAGAGWETQYF. The CDR3 nucleotides are TGTGCCAGCACTACCGCGGGGGCCGGCTGGGAGACCCAGTACTTC.

Concerning this clone: The junction and the germline gene differ at one end; a read error may be behind it. J is TRBJ1-5 and V is TRBV15; 9 bases are a match to TRBD1. The length of the CDR3 is 16 residues. Germline V gene sequence: CDR1 LNHNV, CDR2 YYDKDF (reference sequence). The CDR3 nucleotides read TGTGCCACCAGCGGAGATGACAGGGGGAAACGTCAGCCCCAGCATTTT. Encoded protein: CATSGDDRGKRQPQHF.

The chain is built from TRBV4-3 and TRBJ1-1; TRBD1 is a possible D gene (5 bases). In germline, CDR1 is LGHNA, CDR2 YSLEER. V was clipped by 3 bases and J by 1 base, with 12 bases between them. The CDR3 has 15 amino acids. In DNA, the CDR3 is TGCGCCAGCAGCCACCGTACGGGGACGAACACTGAAGCTTTCTTT. This sequence encodes CASSHRTGTNTEAFF.

The J gene is TRBJ2-5, the V gene TRBV28; D perhaps matches TRBD2 (7 bases). Germline V gene lookup returns CDR1 MDHEN and CDR2 SYDVKM. The ends were cut back, 7 bases at V and 1 base at J, with 13 bases in the middle. The CDR3 totals 14 residues. DNA of the CDR3: TGTGCCAGCATAGGGGGGGCAACCCAAGAGACCCAGTACTTC. As protein: CASIGGATQETQYF.

This chain links TRBV19 with TRBJ1-1; unclear D gene. CDR3 length: 14 residues. V dropped 5 bases and J dropped 1 base, with 11 bases sitting between them. Germline loops: CDR1 LNHDA, CDR2 SQIVND (reference sequence). The CDR3 loop is CASSLTVQNTEAFF. The CDR3 nucleotides read TGTGCCAGTAGTTTAACAGTGCAGAACACTGAAGCTTTCTTT.

The CDR3 DNA follows: TGTGCCAGCAGTCCGACACACGCTCCGGACTACGAGCAGTACTTC. Protein product: CASSPTHAPDYEQYF. V gene TRBV7-6 combines with J gene TRBJ2-7; D is undetermined. The CDR3 runs to 15 residues. Between the trimmed V and J ends, which lost 6 bases and 3 bases, there was a span of 18 bases. The germline CDR1 and CDR2 sequences are SGHVS and FNYEAQ.

This clone was picked up one time. This sequence joins TRBV4-1 and TRBJ2-5; unclear D gene. The CDR3 spans 14 residues. V was cut by 2 bases and J by 2 bases, with 9 bases left in between. Germline V gene lookup returns CDR1 MGHRA and CDR2 YSYEKL. The CDR3 nucleotides are TGCGCCAGCAGCCAACACTCGAATCAAGAGACCCAGTACTTC. Residues: CASSQHSNQETQYF.

The rearrangement joins TRBV28 to TRBJ2-7; the D gene is possibly TRBD1 (5 bases). CDR3 length: 14 residues. The ends were cut back, 3 bases at V and 7 bases at J, with 16 bases in the middle. The germline V gene encodes CDR1 MDHEN and CDR2 SYDVKM. CDR3 region: CASSFGADSQEQYF. Here the CDR3 DNA reads TGTGCCAGCAGTTTTGGGGCGGATTCCCAGGAGCAGTACTTC.

The rearrangement joins TRBV10-1 to TRBJ2-1; perhaps D is TRBD1 or TRBD2 (5 bases each). From germline, CDR1 is WNHNN and CDR2 SYGVQD (reference sequence). V lost 3 bases and J 2 bases, leaving 8 bases between the germline ends. This CDR3 region has 14 residues. CDR3 DNA: TGCGCCAGCAGTGAAAGGGGAGCCTACAATGAGCAGTTCTTC. It translates to CASSERGAYNEQFF.

The chain joins TRBV4-3 to TRBJ2-1; possibly TRBD2 for D (5 bases). The germline V and J ends were trimmed by 0 bases and 2 bases, with 11 bases remaining between them. Germline values: CDR1 LGHNA, CDR2 YSLEER. The length of the CDR3 is 16 residues. CDR3: CASSQDRIATYNEQFF. CDR3 bases: TGCGCCAGCAGCCAAGATAGGATAGCGACCTACAATGAGCAGTTCTTC.

For this clone: Other DNA sequences of this sample code for an identical CDR3. The chain couples TRBV7-2 to TRBJ2-3; D gene ambiguous. This CDR3 comprises 13 residues. V lost 3 bases and J 4 bases, leaving 8 bases between the germline ends. Germline V lookup: CDR1 SGHTA, CDR2 FQGNSA. CDR3 sequence (DNA): TGTGCCAGCAGCTTGATCCGTGCAGATACGCAGTATTTT. This sequence encodes CASSLIRADTQYF.

The V gene is TRBV5-1, the J gene TRBJ2-7, with TRBD1 matching 9 bases. The CDR3 extends over 17 amino acids. V lost 1 base and J lost 2; bases outside the gene matches: 10. CDR1 is SGHRS, CDR2 YFSETQ, per germline. CDR3 sequence (DNA): TGCGCCAGCAGCTTGACTACAGGGGGCCCTCTCCCCTACGAGCAGTACTTC. It yields the protein CASSLTTGGPLPYEQYF. The whole variable domain, remainder taken from reference TRBV5-1 and TRBJ2-7, is KAGVTQTPRYLIKTRGQQVTLSCSPISGHRSVSWYQQTPGQGLQFLFEYFSETQRNKGNFPGRFSGRQFSNSRSEMNVSTLELGDSALYLCASSLTTGGPLPYEQYFGPGTRLTVT.

The chain employs TRBV21-1 and TRBJ2-7; the D call TRBD2 from the table was never checked on the DNA. TRBV21-1 is a documented pseudogene. The CDR3 contains 16 residues. The DNA for the CDR3 is TGTGCCAGCAGCAAATCAGGGCGGCGGGGGGACTACGAGCAGTACTTC. The encoded protein is CASSKSGRRGDYEQYF.

V usage is TRBV19 and J usage is TRBJ2-7; no definite D call. Per the germline V gene, CDR1 is LNHDA and CDR2 is SQIVND (reference sequence). Trimming removed 9 bases from V and 3 bases from J, with 12 bases in between. This CDR3 comprises 12 residues. The CDR3: CASLSPNYEQYF. In DNA, the CDR3 is TGTGCCAGCCTATCACCCAACTACGAGCAGTACTTC.

The chain links TRBV19 to TRBJ2-7, with D perhaps TRBD2 (6 bases). The ends were cut back, 4 bases at V and 2 bases at J, with 15 bases in the middle. The CDR3 totals 15 residues. Germline V gene data show CDR1 as LNHDA and CDR2 as SQIVND (reference sequence). CDR3 region: CASSTSVGGAYEQYF. In DNA form, the CDR3 reads TGTGCCAGTAGTACCAGCGTGGGCGGGGCCTACGAGCAGTACTTC.

This chain connects TRBV25-1 to TRBJ1-2; D is possibly TRBD1 (6 bases). Deletions cut 3 bases from V and 6 bases from J, with 20 bases between. CDR3 size: 16 residues. Germline V gives CDR1 MGHDK, CDR2 SYGVNS. CDR3 nucleotides: TGTGCCAGCAGTGATCGGGACACCCTAGTTCTCGATGGCTACACCTTC. Encoded protein: CASSDRDTLVLDGYTF.

This clone appeared a single time. CDR3 residues: CASSPGTATYEQYF. The CDR3 nucleotides are TGTGCCAGCTCACCAGGAACGGCTACCTACGAGCAGTACTTC. The V and J genes are TRBV18 and TRBJ2-7; D is undetermined. This CDR3 spans 14 amino acids. From germline, CDR1 is KGHSH and CDR2 LQKENI. The V gene lost 2 bases and the J gene lost 2 bases, with 10 bases spanning the gap. Variable domain in full (rest from reference TRBV18 and TRBJ2-7): NAGVMQNPRHLVRRRGQEARLRCSPMKGHSHVYWYRQLPEEGLKFMVYLQKENIIDESGMPKERFSAEFPKEGPSILRIQQVVRGDSAAYFCASSPGTATYEQYFGPGTRLTVT.

V usage is TRBV10-3 and J usage is TRBJ2-7, with D perhaps given as TRBD1 or TRBD2 (5 bases each). Trimming removed 6 bases at V and 2 bases at J, with 11 bases between. Germline-derived CDR1 and CDR2 are ENHRY and SYGVKD. There are 13 residues in the CDR3. This chain's CDR3 is CAIRRDPTYEQYF. Here the CDR3 DNA reads TGTGCCATCAGACGGGACCCCACCTACGAGCAGTACTTC.

The rearrangement links TRBV6-6 to TRBJ1-2, with 7 bases lining up with TRBD1. The CDR3 is 12 amino acids. CDR1 and CDR2 from the germline V gene are MNHNY and SVGAGI (reference sequence). V was pared by 4 bases and J by 6 bases, with 2 bases of the junction left unmatched. The CDR3 DNA is TGTGCCAGCAGTTTTGACAGGGATGGCTACACCTTC. It encodes CASSFDRDGYTF.

CDR3 amino acids: CASSLLPSGNNEQFF. The CDR3 region has the DNA TGTGCCAGCAGCTTACTGCCTAGCGGTAACAATGAGCAGTTCTTC. The chain is built from TRBV7-3 and TRBJ2-1; 7 nucleotides match TRBD2. CDR1 SGHTA and CDR2 FQGTGA come from the germline V gene. The CDR3 is 15 residues long. V shed 2 bases and J 5 bases; nucleotides not matched to a gene: 6.

The CDR3 protein is CASSPPVVYRADTQYF. The CDR3 DNA follows: TGTGCCAGCAGTCCTCCGGTGGTTTATCGGGCAGATACGCAGTATTTT. This chain joins TRBV28 and TRBJ2-3; D unresolved. CDR1 and CDR2 from the germline V gene are MDHEN and SYDVKM. V was trimmed by 5 bases and J by 4 bases, leaving 19 bases between them. The CDR3 consists of 16 residues. Full variable domain (rest looked up from reference TRBV28 and TRBJ2-3): DVKVTQSSRYLVKRTGEKVFLECVQDMDHENMFWYRQDPGLGLRLIYFSYDVKMKEKGDIPEGYSVSREKKERFSLILESASTNQTSMYLCASSPPVVYRADTQYFGPGTRLTVL.

The rearrangement joins TRBV28 to TRBJ1-2; no clear D. The CDR3 spans 15 residues. Looked up from germline, CDR1 is MDHEN and CDR2 is SYDVKM. The V gene lost 2 bases and the J gene lost 5 bases, with 15 bases spanning the gap. The DNA for the CDR3 is TGTGCCAGCAGTTTACCCCGCTTCGCGGGTTATGGCTACACCTTC. It codes for CASSLPRFAGYGYTF.

The chain is built from TRBV5-1 and TRBJ2-5, with D unclear. From germline, CDR1 is SGHRS and CDR2 YFSETQ. This CDR3 has 14 residues. V lost 0 bases and J lost 4, with 10 bases in between. The CDR3 sequence: CASSLGPIGETQYF. Here the CDR3 DNA reads TGCGCCAGCAGCTTGGGCCCGATTGGAGAGACCCAGTACTTC.

The V call is TRBV19, the J call TRBJ2-7; 8 nucleotides line up with TRBD2. The trim removed 6 bases at V and 0 bases at J, leaving 16 bases unmatched. Germline lookup yields CDR1 LNHDA and CDR2 SQIVND (reference sequence). This CDR3 comprises 18 residues. The CDR3 region is CASSPRPLAGLSSYEQYF. CDR3 sequence (DNA): TGTGCCAGTAGCCCAAGGCCCCTAGCGGGCTTGAGCTCCTACGAGCAGTACTTC. The full variable domain, completed using reference TRBV19 and TRBJ2-7, is DGGITQSPKYLFRKEGQNVTLSCEQNLNHDAMYWYRQDPGQGLRLIYYSQIVNDFQKGDIAEGYSVSREKKESFPLTVTSAQKNPTAFYLCASSPRPLAGLSSYEQYFGPGTRLTVT.

Here the CDR3 reads CASSLGHRASGANVLTF. In DNA, the CDR3 is TGTGCCAGCAGCTTAGGACACCGGGCCTCTGGGGCCAACGTCCTGACTTTC. This chain connects TRBV7-8 to TRBJ2-6; D unclear. V was clipped by 1 base and J by 0 bases, with 10 bases between them. Germline V gives CDR1 SGHVS, CDR2 FQNEAQ. The CDR3 contains 17 residues.